The TCR beta chain under discussion was sequenced for a study of T cell repertoires in cytomegalovirus infection. Overall study: From public TCR beta signatures came an indication of both CMV infection and matching HLA type.

In its sample, this clonotype was seen many times. The antigen is unknown. General study findings and limits: CMV-specific TCR beta clonotypes restricted by HLA-C dominated the ex vivo response.

One entry per CDR3 protein, called by TCRdb with MiXCR from the reads. The sample lists 200,000 to 300,000 distinct CDR3 sequences, 12% occurring once. Sequenced material: PBMCs. This receptor was taken from a human donor in good health (CMV status not recorded). Some clones in this sample may be carry-over from other donors' samples.

The CDR3 protein is CASSFLGQGGNTIYF. The CDR3 DNA sequence: TGTGCCAGCAGCTTTCTGGGACAGGGGGGAAACACCATATATTTT. The rearrangement joins TRBV7-9 to TRBJ1-3; 10 bases are a match to TRBD1. The germline gives CDR1 SEHNR, CDR2 FQNEAQ (reference sequence). The junction had 3 bases not matched to a gene; V was cut back by 3 bases and J by 4 bases. This CDR3 has 15 residues.